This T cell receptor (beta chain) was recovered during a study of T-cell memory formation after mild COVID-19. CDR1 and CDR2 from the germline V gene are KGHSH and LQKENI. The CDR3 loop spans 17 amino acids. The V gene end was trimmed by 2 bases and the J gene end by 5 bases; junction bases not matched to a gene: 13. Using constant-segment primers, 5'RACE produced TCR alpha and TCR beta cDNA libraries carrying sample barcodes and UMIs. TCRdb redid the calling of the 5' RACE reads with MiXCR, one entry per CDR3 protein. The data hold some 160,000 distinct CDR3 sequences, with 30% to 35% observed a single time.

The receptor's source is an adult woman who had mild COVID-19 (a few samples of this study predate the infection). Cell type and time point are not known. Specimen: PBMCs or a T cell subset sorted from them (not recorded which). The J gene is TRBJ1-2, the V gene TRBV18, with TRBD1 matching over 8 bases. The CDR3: CASSPRSDNRGAYGYTF. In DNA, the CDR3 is TGTGCCAGCTCACCAAGATCCGACAACAGGGGGGCTTATGGCTACACCTTC.